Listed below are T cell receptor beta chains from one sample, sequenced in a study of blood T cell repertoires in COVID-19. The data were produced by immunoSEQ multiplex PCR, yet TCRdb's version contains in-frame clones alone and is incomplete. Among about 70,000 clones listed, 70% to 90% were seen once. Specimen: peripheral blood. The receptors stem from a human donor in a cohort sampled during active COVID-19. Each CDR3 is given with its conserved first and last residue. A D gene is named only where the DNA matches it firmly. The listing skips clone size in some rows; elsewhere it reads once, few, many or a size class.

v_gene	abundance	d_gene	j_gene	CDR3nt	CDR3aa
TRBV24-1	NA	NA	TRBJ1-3	TGTGCCACCAGTGACACCAGCTCTGGAAACACCATATATTTT	CATSDTSSGNTIYF
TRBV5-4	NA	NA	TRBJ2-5	TGTGCCAGCAGTTCCGACTTGTACCAAGAGACCCAGTACTTC	CASSSDLYQETQYF
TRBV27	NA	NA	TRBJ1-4	TGTGCCAGCTCCATTCGGGCAGGGGTTCACTTATCCGAAAAACTGTTTTTT	CASSIRAGVHLSEKLFF
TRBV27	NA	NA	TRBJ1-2	TGTGCCAGCGGACAATTACGGAATAACTATGGCTACACCTTC	CASGQLRNNYGYTF
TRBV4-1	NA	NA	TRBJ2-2	TGCGCCAGCAGCCAAGAACAGGGCACCGGGGAGCTGTTTTTT	CASSQEQGTGELFF
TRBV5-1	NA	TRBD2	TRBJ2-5	TGCGCCAGCAGCTTTGGGACTAGCGGGGGCCAAGAGACCCAGTACTTC	CASSFGTSGGQETQYF
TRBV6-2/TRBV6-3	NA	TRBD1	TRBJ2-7	TGTGCCAGCAGTTCCGGACAGGAGGTCTACGAGCAGTACTTC	CASSSGQEVYEQYF
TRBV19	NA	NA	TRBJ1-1	TGTGCCAGTAGTATGGGGGAGGATCCTGAAGCTTTCTTT	CASSMGEDPEAFF
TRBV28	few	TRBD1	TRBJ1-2	TGTGCCAGCAGTCCCGCGACAGGGGTAGGGTATGGCTACACCTTC	CASSPATGVGYGYTF
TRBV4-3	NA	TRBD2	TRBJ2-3	TGCGCCAGCAGCCGGAACGCGGGGGGGACTAGCACAGATACGCAGTATTTT	CASSRNAGGTSTDTQYF
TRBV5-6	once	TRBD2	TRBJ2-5	TGTGCCAGCAGCTCCCGAAATATAGCGGGGTATAGTGAGACCCAGTACTTC	CASSSRNIAGYSETQYF
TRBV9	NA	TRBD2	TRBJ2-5	TGTGCCAGCAGTAGACTAGCGGGGGCTCCGGGAGAGACCCAGTACTTC	CASSRLAGAPGETQYF
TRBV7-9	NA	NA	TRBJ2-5	TGTGCCAGCAGCTTAGGGAGCAGGGGGGACCAAGAGACCCAGTACTTC	CASSLGSRGDQETQYF
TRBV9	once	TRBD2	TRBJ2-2	TGTGCCAGCAGCGTATCCCAACTAGCGGGGGGGGACACCGGGGAGCTGTTTTTT	CASSVSQLAGGDTGELFF
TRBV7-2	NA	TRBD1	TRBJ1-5	TGTGCCAGCAGCTCGACAGGGAACAATCAGCCCCAGCATTTT	CASSSTGNNQPQHF
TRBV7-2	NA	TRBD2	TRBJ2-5	TGTGCCAGCAGCCGGGAGGCGGAGACCCAGTACTTC	CASSREAETQYF
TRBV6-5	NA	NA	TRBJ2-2	TGTGCCAGCAGTAGGGGGACCGGGGAGCTGTTTTTT	CASSRGTGELFF
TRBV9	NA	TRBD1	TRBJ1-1	TGTGCCAGCAGCCCGACCCCAGGGGGCACTGAAGCTTTCTTT	CASSPTPGGTEAFF
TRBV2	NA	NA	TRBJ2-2	TGTGCCAGCAGGGGGGGACAGATCCTTTCGAACACCGGGGAGCTGTTTTTT	CASRGGQILSNTGELFF
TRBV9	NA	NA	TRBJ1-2	TGTGCCAGCAGCGTAGAGAGCAGAGACAGCTATGGCTACACCTTC	CASSVESRDSYGYTF
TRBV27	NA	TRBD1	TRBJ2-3	TGTGCCAGCAGTTTCGGGACAGGGAGCCCAGATACGCAGTATTTT	CASSFGTGSPDTQYF
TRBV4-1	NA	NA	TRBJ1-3	TGCGCCAGCAGCCTCGTCACCGGCAGGGGACAAGCAGGAAACACCATATATTTT	CASSLVTGRGQAGNTIYF
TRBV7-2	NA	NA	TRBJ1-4	TGTGCCAGCAGACTCACAGGGCCGAAGGGTGAAAAACTGTTTTTT	CASRLTGPKGEKLFF
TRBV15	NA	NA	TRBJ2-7	TGTGCCACCAGCACAACAGACTCCTACGAGCAGTACTTC	CATSTTDSYEQYF